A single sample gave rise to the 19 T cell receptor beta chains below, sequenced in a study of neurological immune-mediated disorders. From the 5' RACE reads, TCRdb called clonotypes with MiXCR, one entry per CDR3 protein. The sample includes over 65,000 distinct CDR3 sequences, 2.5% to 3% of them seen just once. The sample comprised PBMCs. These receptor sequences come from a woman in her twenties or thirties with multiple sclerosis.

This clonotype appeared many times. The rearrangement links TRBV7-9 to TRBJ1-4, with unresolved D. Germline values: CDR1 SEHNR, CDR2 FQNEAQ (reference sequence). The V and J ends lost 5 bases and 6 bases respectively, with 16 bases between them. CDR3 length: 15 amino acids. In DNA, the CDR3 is TGTGCCAGCAGCACGCGGACCGCCGGCCATGAAAAACTGTTTTTT. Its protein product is CASSTRTAGHEKLFF.

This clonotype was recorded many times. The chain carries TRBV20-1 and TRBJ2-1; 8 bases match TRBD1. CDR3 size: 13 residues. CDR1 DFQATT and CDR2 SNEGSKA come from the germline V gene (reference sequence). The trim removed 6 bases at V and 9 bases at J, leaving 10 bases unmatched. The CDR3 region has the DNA TGCAGTGCCCCCCGGACAGGGCTAGCTGAGCAGTTCTTC. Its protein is CSAPRTGLAEQFF.

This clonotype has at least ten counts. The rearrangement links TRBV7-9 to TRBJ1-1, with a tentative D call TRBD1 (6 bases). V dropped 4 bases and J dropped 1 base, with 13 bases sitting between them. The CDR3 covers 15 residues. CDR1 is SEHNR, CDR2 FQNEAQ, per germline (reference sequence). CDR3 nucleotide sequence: TGTGCCAGCAGCTACCTGACAGGTGGGAACACTGAAGCTTTCTTT. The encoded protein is CASSYLTGGNTEAFF.

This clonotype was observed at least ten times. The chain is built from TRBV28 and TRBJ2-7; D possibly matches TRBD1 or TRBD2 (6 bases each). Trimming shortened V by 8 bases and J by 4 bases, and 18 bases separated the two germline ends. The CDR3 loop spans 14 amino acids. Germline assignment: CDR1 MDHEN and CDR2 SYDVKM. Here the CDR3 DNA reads TGTGCCAGCGGCAAGGTGGGGGGCCATTACGAGCAGTACTTC. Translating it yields CASGKVGGHYEQYF. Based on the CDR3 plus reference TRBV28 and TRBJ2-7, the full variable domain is DVKVTQSSRYLVKRTGEKVFLECVQDMDHENMFWYRQDPGLGLRLIYFSYDVKMKEKGDIPEGYSVSREKKERFSLILESASTNQTSMYLCASGKVGGHYEQYFGPGTRLTVT.

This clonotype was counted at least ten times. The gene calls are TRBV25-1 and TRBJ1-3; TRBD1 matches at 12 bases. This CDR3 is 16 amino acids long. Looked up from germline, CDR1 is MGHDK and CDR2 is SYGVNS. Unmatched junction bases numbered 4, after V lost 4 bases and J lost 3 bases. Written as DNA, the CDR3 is TGTGCCAGCAGTGGGGGACAGGGGGCTGTTGGAAACACCATATATTTT. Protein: CASSGGQGAVGNTIYF.

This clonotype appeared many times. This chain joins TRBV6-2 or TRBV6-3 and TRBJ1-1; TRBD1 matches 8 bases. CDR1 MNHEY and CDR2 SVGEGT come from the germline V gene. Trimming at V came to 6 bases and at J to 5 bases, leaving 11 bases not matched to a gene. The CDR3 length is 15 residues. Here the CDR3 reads CASRELGQGETEAFF. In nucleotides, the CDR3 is TGTGCCAGCAGAGAACTCGGACAGGGAGAAACTGAAGCTTTCTTT.

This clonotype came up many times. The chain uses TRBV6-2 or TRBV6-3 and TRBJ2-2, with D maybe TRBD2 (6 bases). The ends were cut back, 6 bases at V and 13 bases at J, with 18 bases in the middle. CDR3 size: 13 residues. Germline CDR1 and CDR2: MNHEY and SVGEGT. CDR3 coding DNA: TGTGCCAGCAGCACCCTTCGGGGGAAGGCGCTGTTTTTT. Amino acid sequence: CASSTLRGKALFF.

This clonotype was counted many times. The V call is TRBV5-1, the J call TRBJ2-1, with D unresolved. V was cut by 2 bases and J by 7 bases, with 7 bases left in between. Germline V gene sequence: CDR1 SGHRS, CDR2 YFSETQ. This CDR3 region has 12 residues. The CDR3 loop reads CASSLNPNEQFF. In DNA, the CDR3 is TGCGCCAGCAGCTTAAACCCGAATGAGCAGTTCTTC.

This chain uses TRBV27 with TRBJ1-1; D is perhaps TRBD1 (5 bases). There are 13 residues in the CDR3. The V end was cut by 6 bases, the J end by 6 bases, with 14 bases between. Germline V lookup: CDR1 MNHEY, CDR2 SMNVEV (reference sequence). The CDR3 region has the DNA TGTGCCAGCAGGGGACCAGGCGGGCCTGAAGCTTTCTTT. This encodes CASRGPGGPEAFF.

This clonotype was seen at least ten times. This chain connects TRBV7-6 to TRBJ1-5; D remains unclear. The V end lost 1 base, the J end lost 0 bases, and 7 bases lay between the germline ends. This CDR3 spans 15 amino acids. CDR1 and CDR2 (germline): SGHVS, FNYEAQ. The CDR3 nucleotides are TGTGCCAGCAGCTTAGTTGCGGATAGCAATCAGCCCCAGCATTTT. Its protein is CASSLVADSNQPQHF. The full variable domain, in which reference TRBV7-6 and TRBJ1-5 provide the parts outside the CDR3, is GAGVSQSPRYKVTKRGQDVALRCDPISGHVSLYWYRQALGQGPEFLTYFNYEAQQDKSGLPNDRFSAERPEGSISTLTIQRTEQRDSAMYRCASSLVADSNQPQHFGDGTRLSIL.

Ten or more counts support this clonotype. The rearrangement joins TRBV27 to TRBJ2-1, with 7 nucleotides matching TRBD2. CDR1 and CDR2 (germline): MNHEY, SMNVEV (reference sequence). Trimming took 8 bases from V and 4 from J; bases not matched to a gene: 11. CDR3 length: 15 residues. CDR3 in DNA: TGTGCCAGCTGTAGCGGGCGGGAGTGGTACAATGAGCAGTTCTTC. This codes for CASCSGREWYNEQFF.

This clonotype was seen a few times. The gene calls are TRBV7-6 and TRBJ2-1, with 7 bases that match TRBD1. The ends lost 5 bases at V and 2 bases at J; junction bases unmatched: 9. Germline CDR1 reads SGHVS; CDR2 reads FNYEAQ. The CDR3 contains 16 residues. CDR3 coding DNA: TGTGCCAGCAGCCAGACCACAGGGGAAACCTACAATGAGCAGTTCTTC. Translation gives CASSQTTGETYNEQFF.

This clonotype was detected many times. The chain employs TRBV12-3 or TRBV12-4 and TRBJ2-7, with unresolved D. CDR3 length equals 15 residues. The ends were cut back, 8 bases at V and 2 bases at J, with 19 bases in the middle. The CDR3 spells CASSSDSSRAYEQYF. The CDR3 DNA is TGTGCCAGCTCGTCCGACTCGTCCCGGGCCTACGAGCAGTACTTC.

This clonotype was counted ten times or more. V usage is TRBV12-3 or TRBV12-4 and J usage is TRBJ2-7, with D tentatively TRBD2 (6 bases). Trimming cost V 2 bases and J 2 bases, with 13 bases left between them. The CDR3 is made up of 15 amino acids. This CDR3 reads CASSLTAGSPYEQYF. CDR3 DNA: TGTGCCAGCAGTTTAACGGCGGGGAGTCCCTACGAGCAGTACTTC.

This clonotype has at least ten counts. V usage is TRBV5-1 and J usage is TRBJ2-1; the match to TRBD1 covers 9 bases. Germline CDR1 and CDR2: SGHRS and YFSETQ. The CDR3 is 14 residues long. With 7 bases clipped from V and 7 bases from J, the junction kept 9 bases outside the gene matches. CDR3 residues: CASSDRGDRNEQFF. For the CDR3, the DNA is TGCGCCAGCTCGGACAGGGGCGATCGGAATGAGCAGTTCTTC. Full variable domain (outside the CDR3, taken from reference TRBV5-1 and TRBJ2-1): KAGVTQTPRYLIKTRGQQVTLSCSPISGHRSVSWYQQTPGQGLQFLFEYFSETQRNKGNFPGRFSGRQFSNSRSEMNVSTLELGDSALYLCASSDRGDRNEQFFGPGTRLTVL.

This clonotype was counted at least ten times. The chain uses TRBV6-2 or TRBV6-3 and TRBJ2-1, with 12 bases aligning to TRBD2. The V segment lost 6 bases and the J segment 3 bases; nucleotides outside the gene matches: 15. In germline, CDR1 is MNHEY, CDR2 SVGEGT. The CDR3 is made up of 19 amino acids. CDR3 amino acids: CASRPGLAGSIPGYNEQFF. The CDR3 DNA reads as TGTGCCAGCAGGCCCGGACTAGCGGGATCCATTCCGGGCTACAATGAGCAGTTCTTC.

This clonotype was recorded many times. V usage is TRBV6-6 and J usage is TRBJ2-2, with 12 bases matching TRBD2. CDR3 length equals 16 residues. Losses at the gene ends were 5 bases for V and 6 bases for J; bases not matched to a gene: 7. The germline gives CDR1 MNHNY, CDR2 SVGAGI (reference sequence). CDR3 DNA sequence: TGTGCCAGCAGTCGCCGACTAGCGGGAGCCGCCGGGGAGCTGTTTTTT. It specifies CASSRRLAGAAGELFF.

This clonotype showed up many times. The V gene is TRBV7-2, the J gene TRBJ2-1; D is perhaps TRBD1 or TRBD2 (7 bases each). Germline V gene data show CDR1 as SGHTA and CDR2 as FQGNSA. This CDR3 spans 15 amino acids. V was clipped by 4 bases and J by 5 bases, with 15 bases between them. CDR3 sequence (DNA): TGTGCCAGCAGCTCCCAGGGGGGGACTAACAATGAGCAGTTCTTC. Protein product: CASSSQGGTNNEQFF.

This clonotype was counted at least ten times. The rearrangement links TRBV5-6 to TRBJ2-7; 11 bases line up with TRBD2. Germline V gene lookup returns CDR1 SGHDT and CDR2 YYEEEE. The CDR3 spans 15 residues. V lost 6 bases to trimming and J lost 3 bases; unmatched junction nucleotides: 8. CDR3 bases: TGTGCCAGCACCCCAGTAGCGGGAGGGCTCTACGAGCAGTACTTC. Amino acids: CASTPVAGGLYEQYF.